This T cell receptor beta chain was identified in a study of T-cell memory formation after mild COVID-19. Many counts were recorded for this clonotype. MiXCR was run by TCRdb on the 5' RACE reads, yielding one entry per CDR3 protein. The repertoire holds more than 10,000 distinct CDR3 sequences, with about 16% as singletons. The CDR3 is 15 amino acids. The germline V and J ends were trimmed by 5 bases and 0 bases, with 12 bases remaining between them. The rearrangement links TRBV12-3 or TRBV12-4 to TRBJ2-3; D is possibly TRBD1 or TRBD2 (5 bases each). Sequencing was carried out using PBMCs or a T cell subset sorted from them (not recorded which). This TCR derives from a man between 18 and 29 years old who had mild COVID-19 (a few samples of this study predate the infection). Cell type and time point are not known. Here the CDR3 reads CASSARDGSTDTQYF. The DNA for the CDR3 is TGTGCCAGCAGTGCCCGGGACGGGAGCACAGATACGCAGTATTTT.